Detailed here is one T cell receptor beta chain. The CDR3 sequence is 16 residues long. Germline V CDR1 and CDR2: MNHNY, SVGAGI (reference sequence). V lost 2 bases to trimming and J lost 0 bases, with 10 bases between them. The data originate from a study of T cell changes during pregnancy in multiple sclerosis. Sequencing used immunoSEQ multiplex PCR; TCRdb keeps in-frame clones, though not all of them. Found here are some 60,000 clones, around 85% of them singletons; the top ten hold approximately 0.4%. The sequence was collected from a female donor with multiple sclerosis, enrolled in a pregnancy study. The chain recombines TRBV6-6 with TRBJ1-4; D gene ambiguous. The source material was CD4+ T cells from peripheral blood mononuclear cells, sampled in the third trimester of pregnancy. CDR3 in DNA: TGTGCCAGCAGTTACACAGACGGTGCAACTAATGAAAAACTGTTTTTT. This encodes CASSYTDGATNEKLFF.